This TCR beta chain is from a study of regulatory T cells in long-lasting Graves disease. This CDR3 contains 16 residues. The germline gives CDR1 MNHEY, CDR2 SMNVEV (reference sequence). With 8 bases clipped from V and 0 bases from J, the junction kept 12 bases outside the gene matches. TCR beta libraries were built with iRepertoire HTBI primers and Arm-PCR of CDR3 regions. TCRdb reprocessed the multiplex PCR reads with MiXCR, giving one entry per CDR3 protein. This table has 400,000 to 500,000 distinct CDR3 sequences, 11% to 15% appearing once. Time point defined: newly diagnosed GD, antithyroid drugs for less than 3 months. TCR sequences were obtained from RNA taken from PBMCs. Study-wide results and caveats: Persistent Graves' patients showed a TCR diversity that was lower than that of newly diagnosed ones.

In its sample, this clonotype was seen many times. Its antigen is undetermined. These data were likewise used in another study, on T cells in Graves' hyperthyroidism and ophthalmopathy.

The material sequenced was peripheral blood mononuclear cells (PBMCs), taken at new diagnosis, from a patient treated with antithyroid drugs. The sequence was obtained from a woman between 50 and 59 years old with Graves disease. The chain has TRBV27 and TRBJ2-7, with 8 bases lining up with TRBD2. CDR3 amino acids: CASRRPAGGHSYEQYF. The CDR3 DNA reads as TGTGCCAGCCGAAGGCCGGCGGGAGGCCACTCCTACGAGCAGTACTTC.